Described below is a single TCR beta chain sequence and its context. This sample is part of a study of blood T cell repertoires in COVID-19. Study-wide context: Acute and convalescent COVID-19 samples came from the United States, Italy and Spain. Nucleic acid was either cDNA or gDNA, and it came from T cells, B-cell-depleted T cells, or PBMCs.

The V end was cut by 8 bases, the J end by 4 bases, with 12 bases between. The CDR3 length is 13 residues. Germline CDR1 is MNHEY and CDR2 is SMNVEV (reference sequence). Clones were sequenced by immunoSEQ multiplex PCR, and TCRdb holds only the in-frame ones, with some missing. The sample shows more than 300,000 clones, about 91% of them seen only once. Followed longitudinally, the Seattle patients had been enrolled during active infection. The sequencing sample was made of peripheral blood. This chain uses TRBV27 with TRBJ2-1; D ambiguous. This receptor was taken from a woman under 40 with COVID-19, enrolled during active disease. CDR3 DNA sequence: TGTGCCAGCGGGCCAGAACCTTACAATGAGCAGTTCTTC. Its protein product is CASGPEPYNEQFF.